The sequence of this TCR beta chain was determined in a study of cytomegalovirus exposure and HLA in healthy donors. PCR amplification relied on 60 Vbeta primers (plus 13 Jbeta primers). The assay was immunoSEQ multiplex PCR, and TCRdb's table has in-frame clones only and misses some. In all, the sample yields 45,000 to 60,000 clones. Points from the study as a whole: Donors belonging to an Asian-associated ancestry cluster reportedly showed fewer N-insertions in productive TCRs than the approximately 700-donor mean, according to what a later analysis found.

Germline V gene data show CDR1 as SEHNR and CDR2 as FQNEAQ (reference sequence). Trimming removed 6 bases from V and 4 bases from J, with 21 bases in between. The CDR3 is 16 amino acids. For this clone: Its antigen is unknown.

The chain carries TRBV7-9 and TRBJ1-2; D call uncertain. The TCR was taken from a male donor in good health and CMV-seronegative. The specimen was PBMCs. The CDR3 bases are TGTGCCAGCAGTCCGTACGGACTCTCTTCGGGCTATGGCTACACCTTC. This gives the protein CASSPYGLSSGYGYTF.